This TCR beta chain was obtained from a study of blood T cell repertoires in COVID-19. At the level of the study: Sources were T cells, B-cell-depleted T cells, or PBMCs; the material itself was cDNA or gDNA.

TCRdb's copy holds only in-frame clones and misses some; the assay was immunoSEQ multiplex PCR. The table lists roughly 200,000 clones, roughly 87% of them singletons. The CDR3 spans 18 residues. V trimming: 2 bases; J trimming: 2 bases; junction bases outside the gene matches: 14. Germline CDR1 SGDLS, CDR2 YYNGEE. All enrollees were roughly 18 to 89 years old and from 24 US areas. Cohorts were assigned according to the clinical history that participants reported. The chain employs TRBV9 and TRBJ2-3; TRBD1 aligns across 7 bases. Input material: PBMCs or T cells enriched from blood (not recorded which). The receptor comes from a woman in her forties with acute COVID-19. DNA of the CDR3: TGTGCCAGCAGCGTCTCGACAGGGAATTGGGGCGCCACAGATACGCAGTATTTT. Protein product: CASSVSTGNWGATDTQYF.